This T cell receptor beta chain originates from a study of sequential checkpoint blockade in melanoma (dated by TCRdb to about 2019). About the investigation overall: In a 1:1 randomization, patients received either first-line nivolumab then ipilimumab (arm A) or ipilimumab then nivolumab (arm B). Maintenance nivolumab came after both trial sequences.

The immunoSEQ Assay was used to immunosequence TCRbeta CDR3 regions from genomic DNA. Before high-throughput sequencing, the genomic DNA was amplified using bias-controlled multiplex PCR. In the authors' own workflow: To quantify the absolute abundance of each unique TCRbeta CDR3 region, the sequences were collapsed and filtered. Clonality, defined as 1 minus Pielou's evenness, was calculated using productive rearrangements only. A previously published method was used to identify clones whose frequencies were significantly greater in on-treatment samples than in baseline samples. As stored in TCRdb, this immuneACCESS dataset retains in-frame rearrangements with V and J assigned. A fraction of the clones does not appear; measured against another copy, unresolved V genes explain less than half of the discrepancy, and the remainder lacks a known reason. V and J calls and clone size follow that table, whereas D and trimming were derived from the DNA. The sample contains about 12,000 clones, 60% to 70% of them found a single time. The leading ten clones occupy about a quarter of the sample.

This clone has just a few counts. What antigen it recognizes has not been identified. No clone much larger than this one lies a single base away; base qualities are absent. The treatment or condition label corresponds to: randomized to nivolumab then ipilimumab (arm A) or the reverse (arm B). None of the patients in the trial had previously been given DNA-damaging chemotherapy. Live CD3+CD8+ cells negative for CD19 and CD56 were sorted from thawed PBMCs on a FACS Aria II flow cytometer. Samples were obtained from patients with melanoma enrolled in CheckMate 064, a randomized, open-label phase II trial of sequential checkpoint blockade. Peripheral blood mononuclear cells were obtained through leukapheresis, purified using Ficoll-Paque, and frozen in human serum containing about 9.3% DMSO. Purity of sorted blood CD3+CD8+ cells was verified at >95% immediately after sorting, followed by DNA extraction.

Overall results and qualifications from the work: Larger, independent patient cohorts are needed to validate the response-prediction model that combines TCR metrics and mutation burden.

CDR1 and CDR2, looked up from the germline V gene, are SGDLS and YYNGEE. Including cysteine and phenylalanine, the CDR3 has 17 amino acids. The retained sequence is limited to the CDR3, 51 bases, with the frame set at the first base. Ends trimmed: V by 4 bases, J by 5 bases; bases unmatched to a gene: 13. Recombination joined TRBV9 with TRBJ2-3, and 10 bases in between align with TRBD2. The material sequenced was CD8+ T cells sorted from blood (inferred from file names), taken from a patient given nivolumab and ipilimumab in sequence. This clonotype originated in a human donor with melanoma. The DNA reads TGTGCCAGCAGCCCCCTCCAGCGGGGGGGCATGGAAGATACGCAGTATTTT. It encodes CASSPLQRGGMEDTQYF.